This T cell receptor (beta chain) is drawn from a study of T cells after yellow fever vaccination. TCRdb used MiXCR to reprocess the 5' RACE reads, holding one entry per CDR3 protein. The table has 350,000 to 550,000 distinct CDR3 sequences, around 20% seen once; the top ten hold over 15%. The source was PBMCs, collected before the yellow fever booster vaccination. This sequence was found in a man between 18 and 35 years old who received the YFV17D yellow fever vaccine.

The CDR3 sequence: CASSLPGLNQETQYF. As DNA, the CDR3 is TGTGCCAGCAGTTTACCCGGACTCAACCAAGAGACCCAGTACTTC. The gene calls are TRBV28 and TRBJ2-5, with D possibly being TRBD2 (5 bases). There are 15 residues in the CDR3. Germline lookup yields CDR1 MDHEN and CDR2 SYDVKM. V lost 2 bases and J lost 0, with 10 bases in between.